What follows are 17 T cell receptor beta chains derived from one specimen sequenced in a study of vaccination and CD4 T cells after COVID-19. No antigen is known for these receptors. As to treatment: roughly ten-day PBMC culture with coronavirus spike peptide pools or control peptides (ViraFEST assay). An Oncomine TCR Beta short-read assay was used to sequence the DNA from cultured CD4+ T cells. MiXCR, applied by TCRdb to the PCR reads, yields one record per CDR3 protein. The sample records 13,000 or so distinct CDR3 sequences, around a quarter being singletons. The sequenced sample consisted of CD4+ T cells from blood, cultured in vitro. Receptors were obtained from a human donor who had recovered from COVID-19.

The rearrangement joins TRBV20-1 to TRBJ1-4; D is undetermined. V lost 4 bases and J lost 4, with 13 bases in between. Germline CDR1 is DFQATT and CDR2 is SNEGSKA (reference sequence). The CDR3 loop spans 14 amino acids. This CDR3 reads CSAIIRSVNEKLFF. CDR3 nucleotides: TGCAGTGCTATTATACGTTCGGTTAATGAAAAACTGTTTTTT.

The chain recombines TRBV6-1 with TRBJ1-2, with unresolved D. From germline, CDR1 is MNHNS and CDR2 SASEGT. The CDR3 contains 13 residues. V was cut by 8 bases and J by 4 bases, with 14 bases left in between. CDR3 amino acids: CASRASVSYGYTF. CDR3 in DNA: TGTGCCAGCCGCGCGAGCGTTAGCTATGGCTACACCTTC.

This chain uses TRBV5-1 with TRBJ2-1; D remains unclear. V was cut by 2 bases and J by 4 bases, with 10 bases left in between. Germline assignment: CDR1 SGHRS and CDR2 YFSETQ. The CDR3 totals 14 residues. The CDR3 bases are TGCGCCAGCAGCTTCTGGACGGATTACAATGAGCAGTTCTTC. This sequence encodes CASSFWTDYNEQFF.

Here the CDR3 DNA reads TGCAGTGCTAGATCCCCGAAAGAAGGACTGTTTTTT. Translating gives CSARSPKEGLFF. This chain joins TRBV20-1 and TRBJ1-4, with unresolved D. The length of the CDR3 is 12 residues. Trimming removed 2 bases at V and 13 bases at J, with 14 bases between. Germline CDR1 reads DFQATT; CDR2 reads SNEGSKA (reference sequence).

The chain joins TRBV11-2 to TRBJ2-2; TRBD1 might be the D (6 bases). Germline CDR1 and CDR2: SGHAT and FQNNGV. The CDR3 is 19 amino acids. Trimming cost V 6 bases and J 1 base, with 24 bases left between them. CDR3 DNA: TGTGCCAGCAGGGCCATTAGGACAGCGAACAAAAGGAACACCGGGGAGCTGTTTTTT. Translated, it gives CASRAIRTANKRNTGELFF.

The chain joins TRBV27 to TRBJ2-7; 9 bases agree with TRBD2. CDR1 and CDR2 from the germline V gene are MNHEY and SMNVEV (reference sequence). The CDR3 loop spans 16 amino acids. V dropped 2 bases and J dropped 2; count of bases not matched to a gene: 7. The CDR3 here is CASSLGGSGGPYEQYF. The CDR3 DNA is TGTGCCAGCAGTTTAGGGGGTAGCGGGGGTCCCTACGAGCAGTACTTC.

The chain employs TRBV30 and TRBJ2-6; D perhaps matches TRBD2 (6 bases). V gave up 8 bases and J gave up 0 bases, with 14 bases separating them. The CDR3 is 15 residues long. From germline, CDR1 is GTSNPN and CDR2 SVGIG (reference sequence). This CDR3 reads CAAGGSSSGANVLTF. The CDR3 region has the DNA TGTGCCGCCGGAGGGTCAAGCTCTGGGGCCAACGTCCTGACTTTC.

The chain links TRBV7-2 to TRBJ2-1; no clear D. This CDR3 contains 13 residues. CDR1 is SGHTA, CDR2 FQGNSA, per germline. V was trimmed by 0 bases and J by 8 bases, leaving 8 bases between them. Here the CDR3 DNA reads TGTGCCAGCAGCTTAGCGGACGGGCATGAGCAGTTCTTC. It is translated as CASSLADGHEQFF. Full variable domain (remainder filled in from reference TRBV7-2 and TRBJ2-1): GAGVSQSPSNKVTEKGKDVELRCDPISGHTALYWYRQSLGQGLEFLIYFQGNSAPDKSGLPSDRFSAERTGGSVSTLTIQRTQQEDSAVYLCASSLADGHEQFFGPGTRLTVL.

V gene TRBV4-1 combines with J gene TRBJ2-5; the D is unclear. The germline V and J ends were trimmed by 2 bases and 3 bases, with 7 bases remaining between them. This CDR3 has 13 residues. Germline V gives CDR1 MGHRA, CDR2 YSYEKL. CDR3 in amino acids: CASSQWRKETQYF. In DNA, the CDR3 is TGCGCCAGCAGCCAATGGCGGAAAGAGACCCAGTACTTC.

This chain links TRBV15 with TRBJ1-4; TRBD1 is a possible D gene (5 bases). The CDR3 is 17 residues long. V was cut by 5 bases and J by 7 bases, with 23 bases left in between. The germline V gene encodes CDR1 LNHNV and CDR2 YYDKDF (reference sequence). The CDR3: CATSLGASGGGGEKLFF. CDR3 DNA: TGTGCCACCAGCCTCGGGGCATCCGGTGGAGGTGGTGAAAAACTGTTTTTT.

The J gene is TRBJ1-1, the V gene TRBV4-1, with TRBD1 identical over 9 bases. The junction had 12 bases not matched to a gene; V was cut back by 3 bases and J by 7 bases. The CDR3 totals 16 residues. The V gene's germline CDR1 is MGHRA and CDR2 YSYEKL. CDR3 DNA sequence: TGCGCCAGCAGCCACGACAGGGGGAGGCCCGTGAGTGAAGCTTTCTTT. Encoded protein: CASSHDRGRPVSEAFF.

V gene TRBV20-1 combines with J gene TRBJ1-2; a possible D gene is TRBD1 (6 bases). The V and J ends lost 0 bases and 0 bases respectively, with 14 bases between them. This CDR3 contains 16 residues. CDR1 and CDR2 (germline): DFQATT, SNEGSKA (reference sequence). The CDR3 protein is CSARDLTGNANYGYTF. As DNA, the CDR3 is TGCAGTGCTAGAGATTTAACAGGGAATGCTAACTATGGCTACACCTTC.

The J gene is TRBJ1-5, the V gene TRBV6-1, with 9 bases matching TRBD1. Per the germline V gene, CDR1 is MNHNS and CDR2 is SASEGT. The CDR3 covers 13 residues. The J segment lost 4 bases and the V segment lost 10 bases, leaving 5 bases of the junction unmatched. The CDR3 spells CATQTGGNQPQHF. Written as DNA, the CDR3 is TGTGCCACCCAGACAGGGGGAAATCAGCCCCAGCATTTT.

The J gene is TRBJ2-1, the V gene TRBV19; D is tentatively TRBD1 or TRBD2 (7 bases each). V lost 7 bases, J lost 12 bases, and 16 bases lay in between. The germline gives CDR1 LNHDA, CDR2 SQIVND (reference sequence). This CDR3 has 12 amino acids. CDR3: CASTMGGGRQFF. The CDR3 coding sequence is TGTGCCAGTACCATGGGAGGGGGCCGGCAGTTCTTC.

The DNA for the CDR3 is TGCGCCAGCAGCGAACGACTAGGGGAGGGAGCGCAGTATTTT. Its protein is CASSERLGEGAQYF. The gene calls are TRBV5-1 and TRBJ2-3; 7 bases fit TRBD2. Trimming took 4 bases from V and 10 from J; bases not matched to a gene: 12. The CDR3 has 14 amino acids. CDR1 and CDR2 from the germline V gene are SGHRS and YFSETQ.

Concerning this clonotype itself: A read error may account for a junction end that differs from germline. The V and J genes are TRBV2 and TRBJ2-5; tentative D call: TRBD2 (6 bases). This CDR3 contains 16 residues. Looked up from germline, CDR1 is SNHLY and CDR2 is FYNNEI. CDR3 residues: CASSGLLGPGGETQHF. The CDR3 nucleotides are TGTGCCAGCAGTGGTCTCCTGGGACCTGGAGGGGAGACCCAGCACTTC.

This clonotype has more than one count but fewer than ten. The chain combines TRBV20-1 with TRBJ2-5; TRBD2 aligns across 10 bases. The junction had 8 bases not matched to a gene; V was cut back by 3 bases and J by 4 bases. Germline loops: CDR1 DFQATT, CDR2 SNEGSKA (reference sequence). This CDR3 region has 15 residues. This CDR3 is CSARVPSGGGETQYF. For the CDR3, the DNA is TGCAGTGCTAGGGTTCCCAGCGGGGGGGGAGAGACCCAGTACTTC.